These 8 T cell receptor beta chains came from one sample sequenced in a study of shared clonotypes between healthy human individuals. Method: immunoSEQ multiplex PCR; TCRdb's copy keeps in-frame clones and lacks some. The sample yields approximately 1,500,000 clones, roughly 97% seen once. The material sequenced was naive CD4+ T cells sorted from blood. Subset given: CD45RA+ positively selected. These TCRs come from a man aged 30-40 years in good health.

CDR3 nucleotide sequence: TGTGCCAGCAGCTCGGGACAGGGGTCTGGCTACACCTTC. It yields the protein CASSSGQGSGYTF. The chain is built from TRBV7-6 and TRBJ1-2, with TRBD1 matching 10 bases. The CDR3 length is 13 residues. V was clipped by 4 bases and J by 7 bases; unmatched bases: 3. Germline V lookup: CDR1 SGHVS, CDR2 FNYEAQ.

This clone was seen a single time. The CDR3 DNA follows: TGTGCCAGTCGATTGGGGGTTGGGGAGCAGTACTTC. Its protein is CASRLGVGEQYF. The V gene is TRBV28, the J gene TRBJ2-7; the D call may be TRBD1 or TRBD2 (5 bases each). CDR3 length: 12 residues. V dropped 9 bases and J dropped 7 bases, with 16 bases sitting between them. The germline gives CDR1 MDHEN, CDR2 SYDVKM.

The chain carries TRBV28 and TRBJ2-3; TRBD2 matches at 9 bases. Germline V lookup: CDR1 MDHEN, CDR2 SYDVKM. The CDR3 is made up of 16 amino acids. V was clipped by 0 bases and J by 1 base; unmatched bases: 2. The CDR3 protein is CASSLWASGGTDTQYF. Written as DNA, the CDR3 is TGTGCCAGCAGTTTATGGGCTAGCGGGGGCACAGATACGCAGTATTTT.

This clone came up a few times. CDR3 sequence (DNA): TGTGCCAGCAGTGACGTGCCGGGGGCAGATACGCAGTATTTT. Its translation: CASSDVPGADTQYF. This chain uses TRBV7-3 with TRBJ2-3; tentatively, D is TRBD2 (6 bases). Trimming took 6 bases from V and 4 from J, leaving 14 bases between them. This CDR3 spans 14 amino acids. Germline CDR1 and CDR2: SGHTA and FQGTGA.

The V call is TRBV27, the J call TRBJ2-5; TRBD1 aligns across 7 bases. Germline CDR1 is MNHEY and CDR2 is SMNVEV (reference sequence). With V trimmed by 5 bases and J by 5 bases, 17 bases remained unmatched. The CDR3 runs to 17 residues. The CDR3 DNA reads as TGTGCCAGCAGTCACTACCCGCGACAGGGTTTAGAGGAGACCCAGTACTTC. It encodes CASSHYPRQGLEETQYF.

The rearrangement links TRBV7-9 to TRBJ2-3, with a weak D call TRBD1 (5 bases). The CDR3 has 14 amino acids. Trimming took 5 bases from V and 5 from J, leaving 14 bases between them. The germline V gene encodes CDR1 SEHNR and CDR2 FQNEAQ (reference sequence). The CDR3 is CASSMDKQRDTQYF. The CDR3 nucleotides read TGTGCCAGCAGCATGGACAAACAGAGAGATACGCAGTATTTT. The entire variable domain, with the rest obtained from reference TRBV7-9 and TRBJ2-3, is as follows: DTGVSQNPRHKITKRGQNVTFRCDPISEHNRLYWYRQTLGQGPEFLTYFQNEAQLEKSRLLSDRFSAERPKGSFSTLEIQRTEQGDSAMYLCASSMDKQRDTQYFGPGTRLTVL.

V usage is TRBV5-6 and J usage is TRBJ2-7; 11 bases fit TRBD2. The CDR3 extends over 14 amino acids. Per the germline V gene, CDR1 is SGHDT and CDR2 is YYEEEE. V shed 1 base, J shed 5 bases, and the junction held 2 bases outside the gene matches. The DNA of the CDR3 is TGTGCCAGCAGCTTGACTAGCGGGAGTAACGAGCAGTACTTC. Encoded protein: CASSLTSGSNEQYF.

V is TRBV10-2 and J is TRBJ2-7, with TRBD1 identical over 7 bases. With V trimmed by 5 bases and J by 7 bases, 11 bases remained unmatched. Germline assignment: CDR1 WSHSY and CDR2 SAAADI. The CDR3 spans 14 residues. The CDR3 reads CASSPLGQLREQYF. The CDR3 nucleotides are TGCGCCAGCAGTCCCTTGGGACAGCTTAGAGAGCAGTACTTC.